Presented here are 23 T cell receptor beta chains from one specimen sequenced in a study of beta chain features in type 1 diabetes. Findings and caveats of the study: Type 1 diabetes patients had moderately but significantly shorter TCRB CDR3s in all four CD4+ subsets.

Of the isolated RNA, all was reverse transcribed, and so the sequenced material was expressed TCRB transcripts. Profiling relied on immunoSEQ multiplex PCR, and the TCRdb table lists in-frame clones only, not all of them. The table shows about 340,000 clones, with over 7% occurring only once. These TCRs' antigens remain unknown. Sequenced material: central memory CD4+ T cells from blood. All receptors derive from a man aged 30-40 years with type 1 diabetes.

Only a few counts were recorded for this clone. The V call is TRBV6-5, the J call TRBJ2-5; unclear D gene. CDR3 size: 12 residues. The V end was cut by 5 bases, the J end by 2 bases, with 6 bases between. Per the germline V gene, CDR1 is MNHEY and CDR2 is SVGAGI. In DNA form, the CDR3 reads TGTGCCAGCAGTGACACGCAAGAGACCCAGTACTTC. This gives the protein CASSDTQETQYF.

This clone was seen only a few times. The chain couples TRBV9 to TRBJ1-1; perhaps TRBD1 as D (5 bases). Germline CDR1 and CDR2: SGDLS and YYNGEE. This CDR3 contains 13 residues. Trimming shortened V by 0 bases and J by 7 bases, and 10 bases separated the two germline ends. CDR3 DNA sequence: TGTGCCAGCAGCGTAGCAGGGACCAGTGAAGCTTTCTTT. Its protein product is CASSVAGTSEAFF.

This clone was counted at least ten times. The rearrangement uses TRBV28 and TRBJ1-4; a possible D gene is TRBD1 (5 bases). CDR1 MDHEN and CDR2 SYDVKM come from the germline V gene. The CDR3 has 15 amino acids. Between the trimmed V and J ends, which lost 6 bases and 5 bases, there was a span of 16 bases. The CDR3 region has the DNA TGTGCCAGCAGCCCCCCAGCCCGGGGGAATGAAAAACTGTTTTTT. Translation: CASSPPARGNEKLFF.

This chain joins TRBV19 and TRBJ2-1, with 12 nucleotides matching TRBD2. V lost 4 bases to trimming and J lost 2 bases; unmatched junction nucleotides: 3. Per germline, CDR1 LNHDA and CDR2 SQIVND (reference sequence). The CDR3 is made up of 16 amino acids. The CDR3 loop reads CASSKTSGGPYNEQFF. DNA of the CDR3: TGTGCCAGTAGTAAAACTAGCGGGGGGCCCTACAATGAGCAGTTCTTC. The complete variable domain, with remaining parts taken from reference TRBV19 and TRBJ2-1, reads DGGITQSPKYLFRKEGQNVTLSCEQNLNHDAMYWYRQDPGQGLRLIYYSQIVNDFQKGDIAEGYSVSREKKESFPLTVTSAQKNPTAFYLCASSKTSGGPYNEQFFGPGTRLTVL.

This clone was detected only a few times. The chain carries TRBV29-1 and TRBJ1-2; D gene ambiguous. Germline V gene data show CDR1 as SQVTM and CDR2 as ANQGSEA. This CDR3 is 12 amino acids long. V shed 6 bases and J shed 8 bases, with 16 bases lying between them. Here the CDR3 reads CSVQRAGVGYTF. For the CDR3, the DNA is TGCAGCGTGCAGAGGGCGGGTGTGGGCTACACCTTC.

Ten or more counts support this clone. This sequence joins TRBV9 and TRBJ1-6, with TRBD1 matching 8 bases. The trim removed 4 bases at V and 13 bases at J, leaving 13 bases unmatched. The CDR3 spans 15 residues. Germline lookup yields CDR1 SGDLS and CDR2 YYNGEE. The CDR3 region is CASSSPGQEGGPLHF. The CDR3 region has the DNA TGTGCCAGCAGCAGTCCGGGACAGGAGGGAGGTCCCCTCCACTTT.

This clone appeared a few times. This CDR3 reads CASSLVWGEYTEAFF. The CDR3 nucleotides are TGTGCCAGCAGCTTAGTTTGGGGGGAATACACTGAAGCTTTCTTT. This chain connects TRBV7-2 to TRBJ1-1, with D perhaps TRBD1 (5 bases). V was shortened by 1 base and J by 3 bases, with 12 bases between the two germline ends. The CDR3 sequence is 15 residues long. Germline loops: CDR1 SGHTA, CDR2 FQGNSA.

The rearrangement uses TRBV11-3 and TRBJ2-1; no definite D call. The V gene's germline CDR1 is SGHNT and CDR2 YENEEA. Trimming removed 4 bases at V and 7 bases at J, with 8 bases between. There are 12 residues in the CDR3. CDR3 sequence (DNA): TGTGCCAGCAGCTCCCGGCGGAATGAGCAGTTCTTC. Translation gives CASSSRRNEQFF.

This clone was counted ten times or more. V is TRBV7-2 and J is TRBJ2-3, with TRBD2 as a possible D gene (6 bases). The length of the CDR3 is 13 residues. V was trimmed by 11 bases and J by 5 bases, leaving 17 bases between them. CDR1 SGHTA and CDR2 FQGNSA come from the germline V gene. The CDR3 loop reads CASQLVGGDTQYF. CDR3 sequence (DNA): TGTGCCTCCCAGTTAGTCGGGGGAGATACGCAGTATTTT.

This clone was observed many times. The chain combines TRBV2 with TRBJ1-4, with 7 bases matching TRBD1. The CDR3 contains 14 residues. CDR1 is SNHLY, CDR2 FYNNEI, per germline. After removal of 2 bases from V and 14 bases from J, the junction contained 11 bases not matched to a gene. The CDR3 protein is CASSETGGTDWLFF. The CDR3 nucleotides are TGTGCCAGCAGTGAAACAGGTGGGACAGACTGGCTGTTTTTT.

This clone was counted at least ten times. V and J are TRBV4-3 and TRBJ2-2; D unclear. Germline CDR1 is LGHNA and CDR2 is YSLEER. The CDR3 has 16 residues. Deletions cut 1 base from V and 3 bases from J, with 12 bases between. The CDR3 coding sequence is TGCGCCAGCAGCCAAGGAATATCACGATACACCGGGGAGCTGTTTTTT. This gives the protein CASSQGISRYTGELFF.

The chain joins TRBV5-4 to TRBJ2-2; possibly TRBD1 or TRBD2 for D (5 bases each). V shed 4 bases and J shed 0 bases, with 16 bases lying between them. CDR1 SGHNT and CDR2 YYREEE come from the germline V gene (reference sequence). The CDR3 runs to 17 residues. The CDR3 bases are TGTGCCAGCAGCCGCTCTCCCGGGACGACGAACACCGGGGAGCTGTTTTTT. Its translation: CASSRSPGTTNTGELFF.

This chain links TRBV11-3 with TRBJ2-2, with 8 positions matching TRBD1. The germline gives CDR1 SGHNT, CDR2 YENEEA. This CDR3 is built from 14 residues. The ends lost 5 bases at V and 7 bases at J; junction bases unmatched: 6. The CDR3 reads CASSPRTGIGELFF. CDR3 DNA: TGTGCCAGCAGCCCGCGGACAGGGATCGGGGAGCTGTTTTTT.

This chain uses TRBV5-4 with TRBJ1-2; TRBD1 aligns across 7 bases. V shed 0 bases and J 7 bases; nucleotides not matched to a gene: 6. The CDR3 length is 14 residues. Germline assignment: CDR1 SGHNT and CDR2 YYREEE (reference sequence). The CDR3 DNA follows: TGTGCCAGCAGCTTGGGGACAGGTAGTAGTGGCTACACCTTC. This translates into CASSLGTGSSGYTF.

J is TRBJ1-3 and V is TRBV27; a possible D gene is TRBD1 (6 bases). The germline V and J ends were trimmed by 6 bases and 2 bases, with 14 bases remaining between them. The CDR3 covers 15 residues. Germline-derived CDR1 and CDR2 are MNHEY and SMNVEV (reference sequence). In DNA form, the CDR3 reads TGTGCCAGCAGGGCACTCGGGGGGCCTGGAAACACCATATATTTT. Encoded protein: CASRALGGPGNTIYF.

This clone was seen ten or more times. The rearrangement uses TRBV25-1 and TRBJ2-7; D is ambiguous. From germline, CDR1 is MGHDK and CDR2 SYGVNS. V dropped 6 bases and J dropped 5 bases, with 23 bases sitting between them. The CDR3 is 16 amino acids. CDR3 nucleotide sequence: TGTGCCAGCAGACGGACGGACGGAACAATTATGGACGAGCAGTACTTC. As protein: CASRRTDGTIMDEQYF.

V usage is TRBV29-1 and J usage is TRBJ1-1, with 7 bases that match TRBD1. The CDR3 is 14 amino acids. The J segment lost 1 base and the V segment lost 5 bases, leaving 7 bases of the junction unmatched. In germline, CDR1 is SQVTM, CDR2 ANQGSEA. The CDR3 bases are TGCAGCGTTAGTATGACAGGGAAGAACACTGAAGCTTTCTTT. This encodes CSVSMTGKNTEAFF.

A few counts support this clone. V and J are TRBV29-1 and TRBJ2-5, with D hard to call. This CDR3 is 12 amino acids long. V was shortened by 2 bases and J by 4 bases, with 8 bases between the two germline ends. Germline V gene sequence: CDR1 SQVTM, CDR2 ANQGSEA. As DNA, the CDR3 is TGCAGCGTTGAATTGTCAGGAGAGACCCAGTACTTC. Amino acid sequence: CSVELSGETQYF.

This clone showed up just a few times. The chain is built from TRBV4-3 and TRBJ1-4, with 7 bases lining up with TRBD1. The CDR3 is 17 residues long. Trimming at V came to 0 bases and at J to 6 bases, leaving 10 bases not matched to a gene. Looked up from germline, CDR1 is LGHNA and CDR2 is YSLEER. CDR3 sequence: CASSQDSPGQGDEKLFF. The CDR3 region has the DNA TGCGCCAGCAGCCAAGATTCCCCTGGGCAGGGGGATGAAAAACTGTTTTTT.

To note about this clone: The sample contains more than one DNA sequence encoding this CDR3. The V call is TRBV18, the J call TRBJ2-2; D unclear. Germline V lookup: CDR1 KGHSH, CDR2 LQKENI. With 3 bases removed from V and 0 bases from J, the gap between germline ends came to 5 bases. CDR3 length: 14 amino acids. This CDR3 is CASSPASNTGELFF. CDR3 nucleotides: TGTGCCAGCTCACCGGCATCGAACACCGGGGAGCTGTTTTTT.

The chain employs TRBV9 and TRBJ2-3; TRBD1 might be the D (6 bases). Germline V gives CDR1 SGDLS, CDR2 YYNGEE. The CDR3 spans 16 residues. V shed 2 bases and J shed 2 bases, with 15 bases lying between them. CDR3 amino acids: CASSVLVGQPTDTQYF. Here the CDR3 DNA reads TGTGCCAGCAGCGTCCTAGTAGGACAGCCCACAGATACGCAGTATTTT.

V is TRBV27 and J is TRBJ2-7; D not resolved. The CDR3 runs to 11 residues. Germline lookup yields CDR1 MNHEY and CDR2 SMNVEV (reference sequence). With 6 bases removed from V and 3 bases from J, the gap between germline ends came to 6 bases. CDR3 sequence: CASRHDYEQYF. CDR3 nucleotides: TGTGCCAGCAGGCATGACTACGAGCAGTACTTC.

The rearrangement links TRBV10-2 to TRBJ2-7, with no clear D. V lost 6 bases and J 2 bases, leaving 11 bases between the germline ends. The CDR3 covers 13 residues. The germline V gene has CDR1 WSHSY and CDR2 SAAADI. CDR3 bases: TGCGCCAGCAGCCGAACCACCACCTACGAGCAGTACTTC. Its protein is CASSRTTTYEQYF.